This TCR beta chain emerged from a study of cytomegalovirus exposure and HLA in healthy donors. Across the whole study: Of roughly 360 genotyped donors, 81% grouped in the Caucasian-associated ancestry cluster. Study observations and caveats: Being productive about 87% or about 30% of the time was typical of most TCR beta V segments in an earlier analysis.

The PCR employed 60 Vbeta primers together with 13 Jbeta primers. The repertoire was sequenced with immunoSEQ multiplex PCR; TCRdb's copy has only in-frame clones and lacks some. The sample has some 140,000 clones, 79% seen once. Comments on this clone: Its antigen remains unidentified.

This CDR3 has 16 amino acids. V usage is TRBV21-1 and J usage is TRBJ1-1; TRBD1 was called by the table and not checked on the DNA. TRBV21-1 is flagged as a pseudogene. Sequenced sample: PBMCs. The clonotype comes from a man younger than 35 in good health and CMV-seronegative. CDR3: CASSKGGQPMNTEAFF. The CDR3 nucleotides read TGTGCCAGCAGCAAAGGGGGACAGCCCATGAACACTGAAGCTTTCTTT.